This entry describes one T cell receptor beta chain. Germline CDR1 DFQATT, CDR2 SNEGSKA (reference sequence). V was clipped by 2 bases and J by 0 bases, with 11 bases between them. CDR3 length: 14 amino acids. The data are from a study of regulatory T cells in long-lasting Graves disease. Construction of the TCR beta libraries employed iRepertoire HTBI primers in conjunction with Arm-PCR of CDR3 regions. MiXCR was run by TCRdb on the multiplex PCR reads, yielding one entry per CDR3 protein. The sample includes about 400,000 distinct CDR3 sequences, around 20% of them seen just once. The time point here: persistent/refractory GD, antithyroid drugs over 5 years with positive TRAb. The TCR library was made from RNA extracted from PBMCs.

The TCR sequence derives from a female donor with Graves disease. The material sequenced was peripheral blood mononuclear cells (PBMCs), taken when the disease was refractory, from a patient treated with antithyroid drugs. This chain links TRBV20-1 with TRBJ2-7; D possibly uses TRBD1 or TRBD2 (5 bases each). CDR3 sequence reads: CSARLRDASYEQYF. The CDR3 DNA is TGCAGTGCTAGACTTCGGGACGCCTCCTACGAGCAGTACTTC.